Included here is one TCR beta chain sequence, with context. This sample stems from a study of cytomegalovirus exposure and HLA in healthy donors. Trimming cost V 1 base and J 7 bases, with 10 bases left between them. The CDR3 extends over 14 amino acids. The germline V gene has CDR1 LNHNV and CDR2 YYDKDF (reference sequence). 13 Jbeta primers and 60 Vbeta primers were used for the PCR. TCRdb keeps only in-frame clones here, not all; method: immunoSEQ multiplex PCR. The sample holds tens of thousands of clones, roughly 70% seen once. The V call is TRBV15, the J call TRBJ1-4, with no clear D. What was sequenced was PBMCs. The TCR comes from a man between 45 and 60 years old in good health and CMV-seropositive. This chain's CDR3 is CATSRVGEAEKLFF. CDR3 DNA sequence: TGTGCCACCAGCAGAGTTGGGGAGGCTGAAAAACTGTTTTTT.